This T cell receptor beta chain is drawn from a study of molecular identifiers for immune sequencing clone quantification. Trimming took 2 bases from V and 3 from J, leaving 14 bases between them. The CDR3 runs to 16 residues. Per germline, CDR1 MDHEN and CDR2 SYDVKM. TCRdb passed the PCR reads through MiXCR, listing each CDR3 protein once. The sample lists roughly 630,000 distinct CDR3 sequences, approximately 24% seen once, with about 0.8% in the top ten. This clonotype was detected a few times. This clonotype was obtained from a human donor in good health. Some libraries in this study had Jurkat cell RNA spiked in. The chain uses TRBV28 and TRBJ1-5; D gene ambiguous. Sequencing was carried out using naive CD8+ T cells from blood, with Jurkat cell RNA spiked in. As for subset: FACS-sorted CD8+CD4-CCR7+CD45RA+ naive T cells. The CDR3, as DNA: TGTGCCAGCAGTTTAGATCTACGGGCTTACAATCAGCCCCAGCATTTT. Translating it yields CASSLDLRAYNQPQHF.